Following are 14 T cell receptor beta chains from one sample sequenced in a study of cytomegalovirus exposure and HLA in healthy donors (dated by TCRdb to 2015 to 2018). Library method: the immunoSEQ multiplex PCR assay. A mixture of 60 forward primers for TCR Vbeta segments and 13 reverse primers for TCR Jbeta segments was used in the multiplex PCR. This immuneACCESS table, as held by TCRdb, lists in-frame sequences with V and J called but not all clones. Of the missing ones, under half trace to an unresolved V gene in checked studies; the others have no known cause. A total of 140,000 to 150,000 clones appear in this sample, around 80% of them only once. The top ten constitute around 2.9% of the sample. Sequences were obtained from PBMCs. These receptors all stem from a female donor in good health and CMV-seronegative.

This sequence joins TRBV4-1 and TRBJ2-7; 8 bases agree with TRBD1. V trimming: 5 bases; J trimming: 2 bases; junction bases outside the gene matches: 5. Per the germline V gene, CDR1 is MGHRA and CDR2 is YSYEKL. The CDR3 covers 14 residues. CDR3 DNA: TGCGCCAGCAGCTATGACAGGGGCCCCTACGAGCAGTACTTC. Translation gives CASSYDRGPYEQYF.

The sample holds a few counts of this clone. V is TRBV30 and J is TRBJ1-5; TRBD1 matches 8 bases. The CDR3 totals 15 residues. Germline assignment: CDR1 GTSNPN and CDR2 SVGIG (reference sequence). J gave up 7 bases and V 2 bases, and 10 bases lay outside the gene matches. This CDR3 reads CAWSWGAGGRQPQHF. For the CDR3, the DNA is TGTGCCTGGAGTTGGGGGGCAGGGGGCCGACAGCCCCAGCATTTT.

About this clone itself: This specimen includes other DNA sequences encoding the same CDR3. The J gene is TRBJ2-3, the V gene TRBV5-1, with 12 nucleotides matching TRBD2. Trimming cost V 2 bases and J 3 bases; bases outside gene matches: 4. The germline V gene encodes CDR1 SGHRS and CDR2 YFSETQ. This CDR3 has 16 amino acids. The CDR3 sequence: CASSFLAGGPTDTQYF. CDR3 nucleotide sequence: TGCGCCAGCAGCTTTCTAGCGGGAGGGCCTACAGATACGCAGTATTTT. Full variable domain (remainder filled in from reference TRBV5-1 and TRBJ2-3): KAGVTQTPRYLIKTRGQQVTLSCSPISGHRSVSWYQQTPGQGLQFLFEYFSETQRNKGNFPGRFSGRQFSNSRSEMNVSTLELGDSALYLCASSFLAGGPTDTQYFGPGTRLTVL.

This clone was seen a handful of times. V is TRBV4-3 and J is TRBJ2-2, with 8 bases fitting TRBD2. CDR3 size: 14 residues. The V gene end was trimmed by 2 bases and the J gene end by 6 bases; junction bases not matched to a gene: 2. The germline V gene has CDR1 LGHNA and CDR2 YSLEER. The CDR3 here is CASSQIGRAGELFF. CDR3 DNA: TGCGCCAGCAGCCAAATCGGGAGGGCCGGGGAGCTGTTTTTT.

The rearrangement uses TRBV5-6 and TRBJ2-1, with 7 bases lining up with TRBD1. The V gene end was trimmed by 1 base and the J gene end by 5 bases; junction bases not matched to a gene: 15. Germline lookup yields CDR1 SGHDT and CDR2 YYEEEE. The CDR3 loop spans 18 amino acids. The DNA of the CDR3 is TGTGCCAGCAGCTTGAGGGGACAGACGCGGCGTGGCCACAATGAGCAGTTCTTC. Translation: CASSLRGQTRRGHNEQFF.

The chain is built from TRBV5-4 and TRBJ2-5, with 9 nucleotides matching TRBD1. J lost 4 bases, V lost 4 bases, and 8 bases had no gene match. CDR1 and CDR2 (germline): SGHNT, YYREEE (reference sequence). This CDR3 comprises 15 residues. The CDR3 nucleotides read TGTGCCAGCAGCAATCCGACAGGGGGTGGAGAGACCCAGTACTTC. It specifies CASSNPTGGGETQYF.

This clone occurred a few times. This CDR3 reads CATAGYRFNTEAFF. The CDR3 DNA sequence: TGTGCCACCGCCGGGTACAGGTTTAACACTGAAGCTTTCTTT. This sequence joins TRBV2 and TRBJ1-1; weak D call: TRBD1 (5 bases). In germline, CDR1 is SNHLY, CDR2 FYNNEI. The CDR3 totals 14 residues. V lost 10 bases to trimming and J lost 2 bases, with 17 bases between them.

The rearrangement links TRBV9 to TRBJ1-1; possibly TRBD1 for D (6 bases). This CDR3 has 15 residues. Per the germline V gene, CDR1 is SGDLS and CDR2 is YYNGEE. The V end was cut by 1 base, the J end by 1 base, with 11 bases between. Here the CDR3 DNA reads TGTGCCAGCAGCGTACTACAGGGAAGGAACACTGAAGCTTTCTTT. Translated, it gives CASSVLQGRNTEAFF.

The V gene is TRBV30, the J gene TRBJ1-2, with TRBD1 as a possible D gene (6 bases). The CDR3 is 13 amino acids. V shed 3 bases and J shed 2 bases, with 10 bases lying between them. The germline CDR1 and CDR2 sequences are GTSNPN and SVGIG (reference sequence). CDR3 nucleotide sequence: TGTGCCTGGAGCCGGGACACCAACTATGGCTACACCTTC. This gives the protein CAWSRDTNYGYTF. Using reference TRBV30 and TRBJ1-2 for the parts outside the CDR3, the full variable domain is SQTIHQWPATLVQPVGSPLSLECTVEGTSNPNLYWYRQAAGRGLQLLFYSVGIGQISSEVPQNLSASRPQDRQFILSSKKLLLSDSGFYLCAWSRDTNYGYTFGSGTRLTVV.

The rearrangement joins TRBV18 to TRBJ2-2, with a possible D match to TRBD2 (7 bases). The germline V gene has CDR1 KGHSH and CDR2 LQKENI. The CDR3 sequence is 15 residues long. Trimming shortened V by 1 base and J by 5 bases, and 11 bases separated the two germline ends. The CDR3 nucleotides read TGTGCCAGCTCACCACAACAGGGAGGGACCGGGGAGCTGTTTTTT. It encodes CASSPQQGGTGELFF.

This clone was seen a few times. The gene calls are TRBV5-6 and TRBJ1-6; TRBD1 might be the D (5 bases). This CDR3 is built from 16 residues. CDR1 is SGHDT, CDR2 YYEEEE, per germline. Trimming left V 1 base short and J 9 bases short, with 17 bases between. The CDR3 nucleotides read TGTGCCAGCAGCTTGCTTGGCAGGGATTACGGTTCACCCCTCCACTTT. Its translation: CASSLLGRDYGSPLHF.

This chain joins TRBV6-1 and TRBJ2-2; D ambiguous. Germline CDR1 reads MNHNS; CDR2 reads SASEGT. This CDR3 has 14 amino acids. Trimming removed 8 bases at V and 7 bases at J, with 17 bases between. The CDR3, as DNA: TGTGCCAGCCGCCCGTGGGCAACAATCGGGGAGCTGTTTTTT. Its protein is CASRPWATIGELFF.

To note about this clone: This sample includes further DNA sequences coding for the same CDR3. V usage is TRBV19 and J usage is TRBJ2-1; 12 bases are a match to TRBD2. The CDR3 is 15 residues long. Trimming removed 7 bases from V and 9 bases from J; junction bases left unmatched: 10. Germline V gene sequence: CDR1 LNHDA, CDR2 SQIVND (reference sequence). The CDR3 here is CASNLLAGGPGEQFF. Written as DNA, the CDR3 is TGTGCCAGTAACCTCCTAGCGGGGGGGCCAGGTGAGCAGTTCTTC. Together with reference TRBV19 and TRBJ2-1, the CDR3 gives the full variable domain: DGGITQSPKYLFRKEGQNVTLSCEQNLNHDAMYWYRQDPGQGLRLIYYSQIVNDFQKGDIAEGYSVSREKKESFPLTVTSAQKNPTAFYLCASNLLAGGPGEQFFGPGTRLTVL.

V is TRBV7-2 and J is TRBJ1-1; no clear D gene. V was trimmed by 1 base and J by 11 bases, leaving 11 bases between them. Looked up from germline, CDR1 is SGHTA and CDR2 is FQGNSA. The CDR3 sequence is 12 residues long. The CDR3 protein is CASSLVGLSAFF. CDR3 nucleotides: TGTGCCAGCAGCTTAGTTGGGCTATCGGCTTTCTTT. Variable domain in full (rest from reference TRBV7-2 and TRBJ1-1): GAGVSQSPSNKVTEKGKDVELRCDPISGHTALYWYRQSLGQGLEFLIYFQGNSAPDKSGLPSDRFSAERTGGSVSTLTIQRTQQEDSAVYLCASSLVGLSAFFGQGTRLTVV.